This T cell receptor beta chain is from a study of cytomegalovirus exposure and HLA in healthy donors (TCRdb year 2017). Background for the entire study: In an earlier analysis of 587 of the donors, about 270 Gb of sequence data and 95 million to 130 million unique TCR beta sequences from 180 million or so T cells were reported. Roughly 320 gigabases of sequencing data and around 80 million unique TCR sequences made up an early release that covered over 550 HLA-typed donors. Among the approximately 400 genotyped donors, around 79% belonged to the genetic ancestry cluster associated with self-reported Caucasian donors. The study aimed to test whether signatures of past pathogen exposure could be identified by cataloging public T cell receptors. The study used immunosequencing to profile the T cell repertoires of approximately 630 subjects and linked those repertoires to cytomegalovirus serostatus. Besides the first cohort of roughly 660 subjects, a separate validation cohort made up of roughly 120 different subjects was used. The study combined high-throughput TCR immunosequencing, statistical association of individual TCRs with disease status, and machine learning to predict cytomegalovirus infection status. To study patterns of TCR occurrence, a later analysis re-analyzed previously published TCR beta repertoires from 600 to 750 donors and added high-resolution HLA genotyping. In the later analysis, no new phenotypic data were used to find candidate immune exposures; instead, reliance was placed on TCR beta sequences and their occurrence across donors. An earlier analysis of 587 of the donors used high-throughput TCR beta sequencing to judge whether each TCR beta V gene segment behaved as functional or pseudogenic. Alongside the repertoire data, information on donor age, sex, ethnicity and CMV serostatus was compiled. Genome-wide SNP genotypes for about 65% of the roughly 670 donors were used in a later genetic analysis, which treated that subset as a discovery cohort. Every repertoire in the discovery cohort had been generated on one and the same sequencing platform. HLA typing covered class I and class II loci at four-digit resolution. Typing coverage differed by locus: A, B, C, DRB1 and DQB1 were typed in roughly 620-630 donors, DQA1 in about 510, DPA1 in 600 to 610, and DPB1 in 400 to 490. Roughly 5 DR-DQ haplotypes were treated as single units for association and clustering because of strong linkage in the cohort. Across around 400 genotyped donors of the cohort, an average of about 240,000 unique TCR beta nucleotide sequences per donor were sequenced, and roughly 20% of those sequences were non-productive. The study at large found these results: It was suggested by the authors that the approach could potentially be generalized to other disease states and immunological phenotypes. In the study, around 150 TCR beta chains were listed as associated with cytomegalovirus. In this cohort, only TCR beta chains were sequenced, and detectable features were limited by the absence of alpha or paired-chain data. Compared with the approximately 720-donor mean, donors in an Asian-associated ancestry cluster had fewer N-insertions in productive TCRs, according to a later genetic analysis. At a false discovery rate of 0.05, a later analysis linked 16,951 TCR beta sequences to specific HLA alleles. V-gene and J-gene trimming of TCR beta chains was associated with a missense DCLRE1C variant in a later genetic analysis, and the association was replicated in an independent cohort. Because HLA typing was unavailable for some donors at each locus, only the typed subset was used in association tests. The earlier analysis of 587 of the donors excluded fewer than 20 rarely observed V segments, including chromosome 9 orphons, because counts were too low. Several of the top co-occurrence clusters appeared to be linked to parvovirus B19, influenza, CMV and Epstein-Barr virus, according to a later analysis. When HLA alleles, especially DR and DQ, strongly co-occurred, attributing TCR associations to individual alleles was difficult. In a later analysis, TCR association rates were found to vary across HLA loci, with the most associated TCRs seen for DRB1 alleles and the fewest for HLA-C alleles. A further reported finding was that TCR beta sequences accurately predicted the HLA-A and HLA-B alleles for most subjects in the first cohort. The 87-base-pair reads could not distinguish some IMGT-functional V segments, including TRBV6-2 and TRBV6-3, so those segments were excluded. In a later analysis, most CMV-associated TCR beta chains were found to appear HLA-restricted, with HLA associations seemingly driven largely by CMV exposure. The classifier was reported to diagnose cytomegalovirus status with high specificity and sensitivity in both the original and validation cohorts. A cluster of highly shared sequence variants was judged likely to represent a technical artifact of the sequencing pipeline. In a later analysis, HLA-associated TCR beta chains showed more clonal expansion and lower generation probabilities than non-associated chains that were equally common. Linkage disequilibrium might explain the correlated functional status among segregating V segments, but an unknown experimental factor could not be ruled out. Three of the identified cytomegalovirus-associated TCR beta chains were confirmed in vitro to be specific for cytomegalovirus antigens. Most TCR sequences were observed very rarely across donors, whereas some public TCRs were present in many individuals. The presence/absence analyses assumed that sequencing depth was roughly uniform across donors, and that assumption may not be true. For the cohort, immune exposure information was limited to CMV serostatus. Broadly in line with IMGT annotations, most TCR beta V segments showed up in productive rearrangements about 87% or about 30% of the time in an earlier analysis of around 600 of the donors.

The germline V gene encodes CDR1 GTSNPN and CDR2 SVGIG (reference sequence). At the junction V is shortened by 3 bases and J by 3 bases; bases outside the gene matches: 3. The CDR3 contains 13 residues, cysteine and phenylalanine counted. Only the CDR3 part of the read is kept: 39 bases, read in frame from the first base. Receptor amplification or capture employed the immunoSEQ multiplex PCR assay. The multiplex PCR relied on a mix of 60 forward primers for TCR Vbeta segments and 13 reverse primers for TCR Jbeta segments. The CDR3 region of rearranged TCR beta genes was amplified from genomic DNA by a multiplex PCR assay. On the Illumina HiSeq System, the amplified TCR beta libraries were sequenced as 87-base-pair reads. The authors processed their data as follows. In a later analysis, 80 million or so unique TCR beta chains were counted across the roughly 700 repertoires, and roughly 10 million of these chains were shared by at least two donors. Raw reads were error-corrected and collapsed into unique sequences with a nearest-neighbor algorithm that merged closely related sequences to remove PCR and sequencing errors. V, D and J gene segments were assigned by aligning CDR3 sequences to IMGT reference sequences. For a sequence to be retained, a match of at least six nucleotides to both a V gene segment and a J gene segment was required. A rearrangement was called productive if the CDR3 had no stop codons and remained in frame with V and J, and every other rearrangement was called non-productive. Following IMGT convention, CDR3 was defined as the stretch from the second conserved V-encoded cysteine to the conserved J-encoded phenylalanine. The earlier analysis of about 640 of the donors excluded any sequence lacking an unambiguous match to a single V gene segment. An earlier analysis of fewer than 750 of the donors classified V segments as functional when productive rearrangements were above 56.7% and as segregating when the standard deviation between donors was above 5%. A statistical classification framework was developed to diagnose cytomegalovirus status using the catalog of TCR beta chain sequences. V and J gene assignment, in a later analysis, came from comparing TCR nucleotide sequences with IMGT/GENE-DB human TR gene sequences. The TCRdist pipeline was used in a later analysis to assign CDR3 sequences and most-parsimonious VDJ recombination scenarios. In a later analysis, each TCR beta chain was defined by its CDR3 amino acid sequence together with its V-gene family, and reads lacking a unique V-gene family were excluded. As a way to deal with suspected cross-contamination and a sequencing artifact, a later analysis dropped 500 to 700 nucleotide sequences that were highly shared and had low generation probability. For each public chain, a later analysis derived a clonal expansion index from normalized ranks of inferred template counts within each repertoire. Generation probabilities in a later analysis came from a VDJ recombination model fitted to out-of-frame rearrangements, and those results were checked against IGoR. Hypergeometric tests were used in a later analysis to score TCR-TCR, TCR-HLA and TCR-CMV co-occurrence, with a repertoire-size bias correction applied to the TCR pairs. In a later analysis, false discovery rates were estimated by permuting HLA or CMV assignments 20 times. In a later analysis, co-occurring TCRs were grouped with DBSCAN, and TCRdist sequence similarity was added when clustering was performed within HLA-allele-positive subsets. Repertoires with fewer than 30,000 or more than 120,000 public chains were left out of co-occurrence clustering, as were five repertoires with anomalous nucleotide sharing. Sourced from immuneACCESS, this table was stored by TCRdb with only in-frame sequences that have V and J called. A share of the clones is absent; for the studies checked, an unresolved V gene accounts for under half, and the remainder has no known explanation. V, J and clone size reflect that table, while D and trimming were determined from the DNA. Counted in this sample were 81,000 or so clones; about three quarters of them appeared once. The ten largest account for roughly 3% of the sample.

With respect to this clone: What antigen it recognizes has not been identified. Base qualities are missing; no much larger clone stands one base away.

The cohort consisted of 650 to 850 healthy bone marrow donors. At the time of sampling, every cohort member was nominally healthy, though immune exposures that went unrecorded were likely present. The donor tested CMV seropositive and was one of the 289 seropositive cohort members. Each donor provided a peripheral blood sample, and peripheral blood mononuclear cells were used for TCR beta sequencing. The Qiagen DNeasy Blood Extraction Kit was used to extract genomic DNA from the blood cell samples. The source is a man aged 45-65 years in good health and CMV-seropositive. The chain was built from TRBV30 and TRBJ2-7, and 9 junction bases match TRBD2. The source material was PBMCs. The CDR3 reads CAWRTSGLYEQYF. The base sequence is TGTGCCTGGAGGACTAGCGGCCTCTACGAGCAGTACTTC.